A single sample gave rise to the 21 T cell receptor beta chains below, sequenced in a study of CD8+ T cells in alopecia areata. Treatment indicated: oral pan-JAK inhibitor, 5-10 mg twice daily. Isolated RNA was reverse transcribed into cDNA used as the sequencing template. This table comes from immunoSEQ multiplex PCR, and its TCRdb copy is limited to in-frame clones, with some not included. This repertoire shows 90,000 to 100,000 clones, approximately 66% found once; its top ten account for roughly a sixth. The specimen comprised CD8+ T cells sorted from blood, sampled at week 4, from a patient treated with tofacitinib. Receptors were obtained from a human donor with alopecia areata.

This rearrangement joins TRBV2 to TRBJ2-5, with 8 bases lining up with TRBD2. The germline V gene has CDR1 SNHLY and CDR2 FYNNEI. Trimming at V came to 7 bases and at J to 4 bases, leaving 11 bases not matched to a gene. The CDR3 is made up of 15 amino acids. CDR3 bases: TGTGCCAGCACCCCTGGGCGGGGGGCCCTAGAGACCCAGTACTTC. Protein product: CASTPGRGALETQYF. Based on the CDR3 plus reference TRBV2 and TRBJ2-5, the full variable domain is EPEVTQTPSHQVTQMGQEVILRCVPISNHLYFYWYRQILGQKVEFLVSFYNNEISEKSEIFDDQFSVERPDGSNFTLKIRSTKLEDSAMYFCASTPGRGALETQYFGPGTRLLVL.

This rearrangement joins TRBV2 to TRBJ2-6; D gene uncertain. The CDR3 runs to 15 residues. Germline CDR1 SNHLY, CDR2 FYNNEI. The V end was cut by 6 bases, the J end by 1 base, with 10 bases between. This CDR3 is CASSYGPSGANVLTF. The CDR3 bases are TGTGCCAGCAGCTATGGGCCTTCTGGGGCCAACGTCCTGACTTTC. Complete variable domain (other parts from reference TRBV2 and TRBJ2-6): EPEVTQTPSHQVTQMGQEVILRCVPISNHLYFYWYRQILGQKVEFLVSFYNNEISEKSEIFDDQFSVERPDGSNFTLKIRSTKLEDSAMYFCASSYGPSGANVLTFGAGSRLTVL.

This clone has just a few counts. The rearrangement joins TRBV15 to TRBJ2-7; D not resolved. Germline V CDR1 and CDR2: LNHNV, YYDKDF (reference sequence). Trimming stripped 1 base from V and 3 bases from J, with 1 base between. This CDR3 is 11 amino acids long. The CDR3 sequence: CATSRGYEQYF. The CDR3, as DNA: TGTGCCACCAGCAGAGGCTACGAGCAGTACTTC.

The CDR3, as DNA: TGCGCCAGCAGCCCCATACAGGGGGCTTACAATGAGCAGTTCTTC. Protein: CASSPIQGAYNEQFF. The chain recombines TRBV4-1 with TRBJ2-1, with TRBD1 matching over 9 bases. The junction had 5 bases not matched to a gene; V was cut back by 4 bases and J by 4 bases. The length of the CDR3 is 15 residues. The germline gives CDR1 MGHRA, CDR2 YSYEKL.

V is TRBV23-1 and J is TRBJ1-1; tentatively, D is TRBD1 (5 bases). TRBV23-1 is noted as an ORF with a role that remains uncertain. This CDR3 is 14 amino acids long. Trimming removed 6 bases from V and 2 bases from J, with 13 bases in between. CDR3 loop: CASSPGLHNTEAFF. The CDR3 nucleotides are TGCGCCAGCAGCCCGGGACTGCATAACACTGAAGCTTTCTTT.

About this clone itself: A far larger clone is off by one base, so a read error is likely. V usage is TRBV6-5 and J usage is TRBJ2-7, with D unresolved. Germline V gives CDR1 MNHEY, CDR2 SVGAGI. This CDR3 spans 13 amino acids. V lost 4 bases, J lost 3 bases, and 10 bases lay in between. For the CDR3, the DNA is TGTGCCAGCAGTTTATCGATCGGCTACGAGCAGTACTTC. Residues: CASSLSIGYEQYF.

This clone was seen a single time. The chain recombines TRBV30 with TRBJ1-5; no reliable D call. Germline-derived CDR1 and CDR2 are GTSNPN and SVGIG (reference sequence). CDR3 length: 15 amino acids. V was shortened by 0 bases and J by 2 bases, with 11 bases between the two germline ends. The CDR3 region is CAWSVSAWGNQPQHF. Here the CDR3 DNA reads TGTGCCTGGAGTGTATCCGCTTGGGGCAATCAGCCCCAGCATTTT. Looking up the rest from reference TRBV30 and TRBJ1-5 gives the full variable domain: SQTIHQWPATLVQPVGSPLSLECTVEGTSNPNLYWYRQAAGRGLQLLFYSVGIGQISSEVPQNLSASRPQDRQFILSSKKLLLSDSGFYLCAWSVSAWGNQPQHFGDGTRLSIL.

This clone was seen a few times. The gene calls are TRBV28 and TRBJ2-1; D possibly corresponds to TRBD2 (6 bases). The CDR3 has 12 residues. Germline V CDR1 and CDR2: MDHEN, SYDVKM. The V end lost 5 bases, the J end lost 7 bases, and 9 bases lay between the germline ends. The CDR3 coding sequence is TGTGCCAGCAGTCCGAGCGGGAATGAGCAGTTCTTC. Translation gives CASSPSGNEQFF.

The rearrangement joins TRBV27 to TRBJ2-7; 10 bases align to TRBD2. V lost 3 bases, J lost 3 bases, and 5 bases stayed unmatched. The CDR3 runs to 15 residues. Germline V lookup: CDR1 MNHEY, CDR2 SMNVEV (reference sequence). CDR3 region: CASSLAGTSDYEQYF. In nucleotides, the CDR3 is TGTGCCAGCAGTTTGGCCGGGACTAGCGACTACGAGCAGTACTTC.

The CDR3 DNA sequence: TGCGCCAGCAGCTTCGCGAAGACTAGGAGTGGCTACACCTTC. This codes for CASSFAKTRSGYTF. This chain connects TRBV5-1 to TRBJ1-2; D is unclear. This CDR3 has 14 residues. Deletions cut 2 bases from V and 7 bases from J, with 15 bases between. The germline V gene encodes CDR1 SGHRS and CDR2 YFSETQ. The full variable domain, completed using reference TRBV5-1 and TRBJ1-2, is KAGVTQTPRYLIKTRGQQVTLSCSPISGHRSVSWYQQTPGQGLQFLFEYFSETQRNKGNFPGRFSGRQFSNSRSEMNVSTLELGDSALYLCASSFAKTRSGYTFGSGTRLTVV.

This chain uses TRBV5-1 with TRBJ1-2; D perhaps matches TRBD1 (6 bases). CDR3 length: 15 residues. Trimming took off 3 bases at V and 5 bases at J, with 17 bases between the two ends. Germline-derived CDR1 and CDR2 are SGHRS and YFSETQ. CDR3 bases: TGCGCCAGCAGCTACAGCCTGGACAGCTCATATGGCTACACCTTC. It specifies CASSYSLDSSYGYTF.

This rearrangement joins TRBV6-6 to TRBJ1-1; TRBD1 is a possible D gene (6 bases). The CDR3 consists of 11 residues. Trimming left V 10 bases short and J 8 bases short, with 14 bases between. CDR1 and CDR2 (germline): MNHNY, SVGAGI (reference sequence). CDR3 nucleotide sequence: TGTGCCACACACACAGGGTCCGAAGCTTTCTTT. Translating gives CATHTGSEAFF.

The rearrangement uses TRBV29-1 and TRBJ2-1; D gene ambiguous. The CDR3 runs to 12 residues. V lost 4 bases and J lost 7, with 11 bases in between. Germline V lookup: CDR1 SQVTM, CDR2 ANQGSEA. CDR3 nucleotide sequence: TGCAGCGTTGTCTCCTTGAGTAATGAGCAGTTCTTC. This encodes CSVVSLSNEQFF.

J is TRBJ2-1 and V is TRBV15; 11 positions agree with TRBD1. The germline CDR1 and CDR2 sequences are LNHNV and YYDKDF (reference sequence). The CDR3 is made up of 16 amino acids. V lost 1 base and J lost 7; bases outside the gene matches: 6. The CDR3 region has the DNA TGTGCCACCAGCAGAGTAAGGACAGGGGGCCTAAATGAGCAGTTCTTC. Encoded protein: CATSRVRTGGLNEQFF.

CDR3 in DNA: TGTGCCAGCAGTTACTCGAAACAGGGGGATGGCTACACCTTC. It encodes CASSYSKQGDGYTF. The V and J genes are TRBV6-5 and TRBJ1-2; 8 bases are shared with TRBD1. Losses at the gene ends were 0 bases for V and 6 bases for J; bases not matched to a gene: 3. The CDR3 has 14 residues. Germline CDR1 and CDR2: MNHEY and SVGAGI.

V is TRBV27 and J is TRBJ2-7; D is unresolved. Per germline, CDR1 MNHEY and CDR2 SMNVEV (reference sequence). The CDR3 spans 12 residues. CDR3 nucleotides: TGTGCGACACCCAGGCGCTCCTACGAGCAGTACTTC. It is translated as CATPRRSYEQYF.

V gene TRBV6-6 combines with J gene TRBJ1-5; D is perhaps TRBD1 (6 bases). This CDR3 is 15 amino acids long. CDR1 is MNHNY and CDR2 is SVGAGI in the germline V gene (reference sequence). Trimming removed 0 bases from V and 4 bases from J, with 10 bases in between. CDR3 nucleotides: TGTGCCAGCAGTTACTCGAGAGGGGGGAATCAGCCCCAGCATTTT. It specifies CASSYSRGGNQPQHF.

V and J are TRBV29-1 and TRBJ1-2; 7 bases are a match to TRBD1. Trimming took 1 base from V and 2 from J; bases not matched to a gene: 4. Germline V CDR1 and CDR2: SQVTM, ANQGSEA. This CDR3 is 14 amino acids long. This CDR3 is CSVEGTGGNYGYTF. The DNA for the CDR3 is TGCAGCGTTGAAGGGACAGGAGGGAACTATGGCTACACCTTC.

Only a few counts were recorded for this clone. J is TRBJ1-5 and V is TRBV6-1; D remains unclear. The V end lost 5 bases, the J end lost 3 bases, and 8 bases lay between the germline ends. This CDR3 is built from 13 residues. The germline V gene encodes CDR1 MNHNS and CDR2 SASEGT. The chain's CDR3 is CASSLGANQPQHF. The DNA of the CDR3 is TGTGCCAGCAGTTTGGGAGCCAATCAGCCCCAGCATTTT.

This chain uses TRBV29-1 with TRBJ2-7; 11 positions match TRBD1. This CDR3 has 14 residues. CDR1 is SQVTM, CDR2 ANQGSEA, per germline. V lost 6 bases and J lost 0; bases outside the gene matches: 4. The CDR3 sequence: CSVVGQGASYEQYF. The CDR3, as DNA: TGCAGCGTCGTAGGACAGGGGGCCTCCTACGAGCAGTACTTC.

This clone was seen many times. The germline gene is not matched at one end of the junction; a read error may be the cause. Additional DNA sequences in this sample encode the identical CDR3. The CDR3 here is CASSQDPTSPTDTQYF. The CDR3 nucleotides read TGTGCCAGCAGCCAAGACCCGACAAGCCCCACAGATACGCAGTATTTT. This sequence joins TRBV4-1 and TRBJ2-3; D is unresolved. Germline V gives CDR1 MGHRA, CDR2 YSYEKL. The CDR3 extends over 16 amino acids.